Included here is one T cell receptor beta chain sequence, with context. It has no known antigen specificity. Base qualities are missing; no much larger clone stands one base away. This sample was taken from a study of T-cell reconstitution after alpha-beta-depleted transplantation in children (dated by TCRdb to the mid-2010s). Regarding the research as a whole: The study quantitatively tracked T-cell immune reconstitution after TCRalphabeta/CD19-depleted allogeneic hematopoietic cell transplantation in children using TCR repertoire profiling. Study-level results and caveats: Hyperexpanded clone frequencies declined over subsequent months; after one year, T-cell counts and TCRbeta diversity were mostly attributed to newly produced T cells. In some patients, the high TCRbeta diversity seen at day 60 was put down to recipient T cells and intrathymic progenitors that had survived conditioning. The apparently early alphabetaT-cell count recovery about two months after transplant was reportedly dependent on only several hundred rapidly expanded clones derived from non-depleted graft cells.

The CDR3 runs 13 residues from the cysteine to the phenylalanine. Only CDR3 DNA remains: 39 bases, in frame from the first base. Trimming at the junction amounts to 6 bases on V and 4 bases on J, and the germline ends lie 13 bases apart. CDR1 SGHRS and CDR2 YFSETQ are derived from the germline V gene. This specimen's treatment or condition label, interpreted: allogeneic hematopoietic cell transplantation with graft depleted of TCRalphabeta T cells and CD19 B cells. The children who served as transplant recipients had been given grafts of TCRalphabeta/CD19-depleted allogeneic hematopoietic cells. The method behind the library was PCR. Sequencing took place on an Illumina HiSeq 2500. To normalize quantification of the TCRbeta repertoire, the TCR libraries were built with molecular barcoding that relied on unique molecular identifiers. TCRdb ran its own pipeline on the public reads, namely fastp trimming at Q25 and MiXCR clone calling, and kept in-frame beta chains. Every entry covers one CDR3 protein and lists the most common genes and DNA from its rows. For this sample the table gives approximately 650,000 distinct CDR3 sequences, of which less than 15% were detected only once. 0.79% of the sample goes to the ten largest clones.

The clonotype originates from a girl aged 2 to 9 with congenital amegakaryocytic thrombocytopenia, due to receive a stem cell transplant. This sequence uses TRBV5-1 and TRBJ1-2, with the D gene call left open. The source was PBMCs, collected before TCRalphabeta/CD19-depleted stem cell transplant. The CDR3 region has the sequence CASTDPSSYGYTF. The DNA is TGCGCCAGCACCGACCCCTCATCCTATGGCTACACCTTC.